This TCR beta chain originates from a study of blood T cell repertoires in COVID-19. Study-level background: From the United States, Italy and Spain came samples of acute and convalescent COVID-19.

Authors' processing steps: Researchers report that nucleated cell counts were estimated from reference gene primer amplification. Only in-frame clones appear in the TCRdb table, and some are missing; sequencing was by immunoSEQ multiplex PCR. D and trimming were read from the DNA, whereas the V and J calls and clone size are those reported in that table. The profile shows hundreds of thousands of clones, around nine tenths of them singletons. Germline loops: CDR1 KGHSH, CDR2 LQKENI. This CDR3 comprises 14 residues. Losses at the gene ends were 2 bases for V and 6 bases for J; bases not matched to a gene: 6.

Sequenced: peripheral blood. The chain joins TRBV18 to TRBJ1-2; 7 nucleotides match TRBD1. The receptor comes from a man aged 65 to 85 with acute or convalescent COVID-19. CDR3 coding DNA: TGTGCCAGCTCACCAGGGAATACAGGGGATGGCTACACCTTC. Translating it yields CASSPGNTGDGYTF.